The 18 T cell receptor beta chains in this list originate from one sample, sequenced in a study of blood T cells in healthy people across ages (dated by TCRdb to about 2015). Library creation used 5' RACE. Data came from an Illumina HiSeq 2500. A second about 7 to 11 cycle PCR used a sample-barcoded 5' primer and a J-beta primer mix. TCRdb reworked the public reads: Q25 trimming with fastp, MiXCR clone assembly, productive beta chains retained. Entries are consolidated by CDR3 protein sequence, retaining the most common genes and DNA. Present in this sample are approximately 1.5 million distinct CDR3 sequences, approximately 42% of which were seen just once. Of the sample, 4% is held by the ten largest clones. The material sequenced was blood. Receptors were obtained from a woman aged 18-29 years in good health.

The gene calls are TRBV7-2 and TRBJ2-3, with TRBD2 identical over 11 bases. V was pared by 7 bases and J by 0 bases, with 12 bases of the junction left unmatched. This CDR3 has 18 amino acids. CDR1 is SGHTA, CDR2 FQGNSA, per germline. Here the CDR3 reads CASTTWPSGGISTDTQYF. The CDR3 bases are TGTGCCAGCACCACTTGGCCTAGCGGGGGGATTAGCACAGATACGCAGTATTTT.

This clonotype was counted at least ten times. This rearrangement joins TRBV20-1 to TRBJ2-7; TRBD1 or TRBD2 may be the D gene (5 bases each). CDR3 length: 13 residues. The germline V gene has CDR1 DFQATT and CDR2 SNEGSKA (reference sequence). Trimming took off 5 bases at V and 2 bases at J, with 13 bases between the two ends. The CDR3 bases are TGCAGTGCTCAGAGGGGTGTCACCTACGAGCAGTACTTC. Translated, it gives CSAQRGVTYEQYF.

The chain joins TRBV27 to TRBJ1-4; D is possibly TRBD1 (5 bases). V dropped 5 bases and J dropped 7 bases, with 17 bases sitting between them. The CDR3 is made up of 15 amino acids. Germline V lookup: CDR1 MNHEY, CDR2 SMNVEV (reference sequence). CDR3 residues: CASSPLRGSSEKLFF. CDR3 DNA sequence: TGTGCCAGCAGTCCGCTTCGGGGGTCGTCTGAAAAACTGTTTTTT.

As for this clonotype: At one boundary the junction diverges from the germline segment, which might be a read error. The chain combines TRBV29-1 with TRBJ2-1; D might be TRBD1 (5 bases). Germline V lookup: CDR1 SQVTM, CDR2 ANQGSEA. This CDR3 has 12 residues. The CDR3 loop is CSVDYRGNGQFF. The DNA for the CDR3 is TGCAGCGTTGACTATAGGGGAAATGGGCAGTTCTTC.

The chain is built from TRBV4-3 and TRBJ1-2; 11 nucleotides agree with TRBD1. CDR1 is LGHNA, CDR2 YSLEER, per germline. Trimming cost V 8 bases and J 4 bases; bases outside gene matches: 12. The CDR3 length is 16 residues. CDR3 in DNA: TGCGCCAGCGGACAGGGGGCAACCCTCTCTACCTATGGCTACACCTTC. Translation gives CASGQGATLSTYGYTF.

CDR3 coding DNA: TGCAGCGTTGAAGGCGGGGGCGAGTGGTCCTACAATGAGCAGTTCTTC. This translates into CSVEGGGEWSYNEQFF. V gene TRBV29-1 combines with J gene TRBJ2-1, with D perhaps matching TRBD2 (7 bases). The germline V and J ends were trimmed by 1 base and 1 base, with 14 bases remaining between them. In germline, CDR1 is SQVTM, CDR2 ANQGSEA. There are 16 residues in the CDR3.

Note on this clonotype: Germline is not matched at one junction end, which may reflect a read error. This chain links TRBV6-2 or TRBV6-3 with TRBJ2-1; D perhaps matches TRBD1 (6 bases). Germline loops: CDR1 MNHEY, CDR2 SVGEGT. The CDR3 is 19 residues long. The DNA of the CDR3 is TGTGCCAGCAGTTACTCGGGTCTGAGGGGGACGGCAGGTTACAACGAGCAGTTCTTC. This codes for CASSYSGLRGTAGYNEQFF.

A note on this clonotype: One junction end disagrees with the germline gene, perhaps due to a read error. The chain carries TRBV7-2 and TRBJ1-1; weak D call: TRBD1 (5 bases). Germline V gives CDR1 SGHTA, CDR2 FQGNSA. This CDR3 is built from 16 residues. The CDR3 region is CAGRITPGRMNTEAFF. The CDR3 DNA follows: TGTGCCGGCAGAATAACACCGGGACGGATGAACACTGAAGCTTTCTTT.

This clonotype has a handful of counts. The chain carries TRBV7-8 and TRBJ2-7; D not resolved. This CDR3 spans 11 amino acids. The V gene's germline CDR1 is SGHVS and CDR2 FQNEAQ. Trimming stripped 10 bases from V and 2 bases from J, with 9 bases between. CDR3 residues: CATGSAYEQYF. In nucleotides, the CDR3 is TGTGCCACGGGTTCCGCCTACGAGCAGTACTTC.

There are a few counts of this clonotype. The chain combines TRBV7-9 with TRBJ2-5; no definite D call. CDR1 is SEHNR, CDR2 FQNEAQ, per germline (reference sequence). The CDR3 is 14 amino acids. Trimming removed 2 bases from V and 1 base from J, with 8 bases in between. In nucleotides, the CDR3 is TGTGCCAGCAGCTTATTCCTGATCCAAGAGACCCAGTACTTC. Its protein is CASSLFLIQETQYF. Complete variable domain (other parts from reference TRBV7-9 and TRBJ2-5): DTGVSQNPRHKITKRGQNVTFRCDPISEHNRLYWYRQTLGQGPEFLTYFQNEAQLEKSRLLSDRFSAERPKGSFSTLEIQRTEQGDSAMYLCASSLFLIQETQYFGPGTRLLVL.

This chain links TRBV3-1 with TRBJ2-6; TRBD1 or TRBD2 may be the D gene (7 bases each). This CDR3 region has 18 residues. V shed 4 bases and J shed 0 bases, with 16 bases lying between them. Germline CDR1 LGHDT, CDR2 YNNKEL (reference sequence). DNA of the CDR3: TGTGCCAGCAGCCGTGCCAGCGGGACAGACTCTGGGGCCAACGTCCTGACTTTC. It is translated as CASSRASGTDSGANVLTF.

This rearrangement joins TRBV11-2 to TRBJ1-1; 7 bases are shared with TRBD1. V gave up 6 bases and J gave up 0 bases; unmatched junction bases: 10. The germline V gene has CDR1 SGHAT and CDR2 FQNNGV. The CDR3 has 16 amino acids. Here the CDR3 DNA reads TGTGCCAGCAGTTCCCCTCAGGGGGAGGTGAACACTGAAGCTTTCTTT. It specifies CASSSPQGEVNTEAFF. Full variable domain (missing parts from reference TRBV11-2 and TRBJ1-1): EAGVAQSPRYKIIEKRQSVAFWCNPISGHATLYWYQQILGQGPKLLIQFQNNGVVDDSQLPKDRFSAERLKGVDSTLKIQPAKLEDSAVYLCASSSPQGEVNTEAFFGQGTRLTVV.

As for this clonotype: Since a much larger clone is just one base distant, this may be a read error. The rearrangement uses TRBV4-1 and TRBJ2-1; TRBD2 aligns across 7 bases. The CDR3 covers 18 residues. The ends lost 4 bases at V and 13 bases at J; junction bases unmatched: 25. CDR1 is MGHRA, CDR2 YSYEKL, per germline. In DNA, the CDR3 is TGCGCCAGCAGCCTACGAGGCGGGGCTAGCGGCTTCCAAGAGACCCAGTTCTTC. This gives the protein CASSLRGGASGFQETQFF.

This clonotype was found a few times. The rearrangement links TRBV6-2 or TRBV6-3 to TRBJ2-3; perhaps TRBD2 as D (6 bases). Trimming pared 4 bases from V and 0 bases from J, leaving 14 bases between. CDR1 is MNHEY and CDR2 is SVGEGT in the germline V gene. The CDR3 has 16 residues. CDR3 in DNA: TGTGCCAGCAGTTGGAGGGGTGTTGGGAGCACAGATACGCAGTATTTT. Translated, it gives CASSWRGVGSTDTQYF.

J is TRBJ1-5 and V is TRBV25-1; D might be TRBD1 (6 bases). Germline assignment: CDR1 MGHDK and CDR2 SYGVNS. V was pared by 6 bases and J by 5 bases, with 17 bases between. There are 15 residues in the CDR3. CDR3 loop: CASREGGLGHQPQHF. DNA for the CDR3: TGTGCCAGCAGGGAGGGGGGACTAGGCCATCAGCCCCAGCATTTT.

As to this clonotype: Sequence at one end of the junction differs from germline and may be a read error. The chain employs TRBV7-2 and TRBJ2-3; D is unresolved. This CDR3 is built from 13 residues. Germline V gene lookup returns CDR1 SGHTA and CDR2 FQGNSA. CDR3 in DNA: TGTGCCAGCAGCTTAAAGGCAACAGATACGCATTATTTT. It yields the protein CASSLKATDTHYF. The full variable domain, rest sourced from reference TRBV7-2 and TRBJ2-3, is GAGVSQSPSNKVTEKGKDVELRCDPISGHTALYWYRQSLGQGLEFLIYFQGNSAPDKSGLPSDRFSAERTGGSVSTLTIQRTQQEDSAVYLCASSLKATDTHYFGPGTRLTVL.

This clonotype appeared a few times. In nucleotides, the CDR3 is TGTGCCAGCAGCTTGGAGCCGGTCGAGACCCAGTACTTC. Its translation is CASSLEPVETQYF. This chain links TRBV5-5 with TRBJ2-7; D remains ambiguous. The J call is uncertain, as TRBJ2-5 better fits the DNA end. Germline values: CDR1 SGHKS, CDR2 YYEKEE (reference sequence). The CDR3 is made up of 13 amino acids.

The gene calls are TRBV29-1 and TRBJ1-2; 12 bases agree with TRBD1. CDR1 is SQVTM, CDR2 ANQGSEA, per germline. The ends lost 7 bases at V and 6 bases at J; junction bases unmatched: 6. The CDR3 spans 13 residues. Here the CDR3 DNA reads TGCAGCGCTCCTGGGACAGGGGGCGATGGCTACACCTTC. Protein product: CSAPGTGGDGYTF.